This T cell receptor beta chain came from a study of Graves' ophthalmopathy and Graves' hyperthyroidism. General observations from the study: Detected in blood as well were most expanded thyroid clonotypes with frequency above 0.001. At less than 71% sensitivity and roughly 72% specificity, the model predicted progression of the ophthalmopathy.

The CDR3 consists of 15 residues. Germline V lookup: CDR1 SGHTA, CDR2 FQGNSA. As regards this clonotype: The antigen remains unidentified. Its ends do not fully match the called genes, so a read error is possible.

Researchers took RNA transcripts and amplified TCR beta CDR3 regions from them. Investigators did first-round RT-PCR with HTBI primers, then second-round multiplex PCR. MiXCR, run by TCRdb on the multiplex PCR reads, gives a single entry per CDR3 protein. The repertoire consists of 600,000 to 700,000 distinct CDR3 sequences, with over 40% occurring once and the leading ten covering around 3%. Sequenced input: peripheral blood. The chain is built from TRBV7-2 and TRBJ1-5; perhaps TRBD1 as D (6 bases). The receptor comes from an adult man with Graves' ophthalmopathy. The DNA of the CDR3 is TGTGCCTGCAGCCAGTGGGGGGGCCCTTATCAGCCCCAGCATTTT. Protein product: CACSQWGGPYQPQHF.